These T cell receptor beta chains were read from a single sample in a study of CD8 T cells in ankylosing spondylitis. TCRdb called the 5' RACE reads again in MiXCR, with one record for every CDR3 protein. The data hold 250,000 or so distinct CDR3 sequences, with 18% observed a single time. What was sequenced was blood, either unsorted or a sorted T cell fraction (not recorded which). The origin of the receptors is a male donor with ankylosing spondylitis or in good health (not recorded which). Both conserved end residues are part of each CDR3. A D gene is named only where the DNA matches it firmly. Part of the rows lack a size; the others show once, few, many or a class for expanded clones.

V	size	J	D	CDR3	DNA
TRBV7-9	-	TRBJ2-7	-	CASSLGGLSYEQYF	TGTGCCAGCAGCTTAGGTGGACTCTCCTACGAGCAGTACTTC
TRBV4-3	few	TRBJ2-1	-	CASSQVGLLNEQFF	TGCGCCAGCAGCCAAGTGGGACTCCTCAATGAGCAGTTCTTC
TRBV29-1	-	TRBJ1-1	-	CSARVTEAFF	TGCAGCGCTCGTGTCACTGAAGCTTTCTTT
TRBV28	-	TRBJ2-1	TRBD2	CASSFPSGSYNEQFF	TGTGCCAGCAGTTTCCCTAGCGGGAGTTACAATGAGCAGTTCTTC
TRBV12-3/TRBV12-4	-	TRBJ2-1	-	CASSPGTPTNEQFF	TGTGCCAGCAGCCCCGGGACGCCGACCAATGAGCAGTTCTTC
TRBV2	many	TRBJ2-7	TRBD2	CASKWRTSGTYEQYF	TGTGCCAGCAAGTGGAGGACTAGCGGTACCTACGAGCAGTACTTC
TRBV10-3	many	TRBJ2-7	-	CAIRGPSSYEQYF	TGTGCCATCAGAGGTCCGAGCTCCTACGAGCAGTACTTC
TRBV6-5	few	TRBJ2-2	-	CASSLSTENTGELFF	TGTGCCAGCAGTTTAAGTACTGAGAACACCGGGGAGCTGTTTTTT
TRBV7-9	-	TRBJ2-1	-	CASSLGGFDSYNEQFF	TGTGCCAGCAGCTTAGGAGGGTTTGACTCCTACAATGAGCAGTTCTTC
TRBV3-1	-	TRBJ2-5	TRBD2	CASSQDELAGWDQETQYF	TGTGCCAGCAGCCAAGATGAGCTAGCGGGCTGGGACCAAGAGACCCAGTACTTC
TRBV27	many	TRBJ2-7	TRBD2	CASSLFGGGEQYF	TGTGCCAGTAGTTTATTTGGGGGGGGCGAGCAGTACTTC
TRBV29-1	-	TRBJ2-1	TRBD2	CSVEDPAGTSGVNEQFF	TGCAGCGTTGAAGATCCAGCAGGGACTAGCGGAGTTAATGAGCAGTTCTTC
TRBV20-1	-	TRBJ1-2	-	CSADSDSNYGYTF	TGCAGTGCTGACTCCGACAGCAACTATGGCTACACCTTC
TRBV29-1	-	TRBJ2-1	-	CSVTLPTGWQFF	TGCAGCGTTACCCTCCCAACGGGGTGGCAGTTCTTC
TRBV27	few	TRBJ2-3	-	CASRPGTSTDTQYF	TGTGCCAGCAGGCCCGGGACTAGCACAGATACGCAGTATTTT
TRBV7-8	many	TRBJ2-3	TRBD1	CASSLGQGKADTQYF	TGTGCCAGCAGCTTGGGACAGGGGAAGGCAGATACGCAGTATTTT
TRBV7-6	-	TRBJ2-1	-	CASSQLTSDEQFF	TGTGCCAGCAGCCAACTGACTAGTGACGAGCAGTTCTTC
TRBV25-1	-	TRBJ2-3	-	CASIQWGSDTQYF	TGTGCCAGCATCCAATGGGGTTCCGATACGCAGTATTTT
TRBV15	few	TRBJ2-7	-	CATSSIRNMYEQYF	TGTGCCACCAGCAGCATCAGGAATATGTACGAGCAGTACTTC
TRBV7-3	-	TRBJ2-1	TRBD2	CASSLGMREGNEQFF	TGTGCCAGCAGCTTAGGGATGCGGGAGGGGAATGAGCAGTTCTTC
TRBV7-6	-	TRBJ2-1	TRBD2	CASSLILAGNNEQFF	TGTGCCAGCAGCTTAATCCTAGCGGGGAACAATGAGCAGTTCTTC
TRBV4-2	few	TRBJ2-4	TRBD1	CASSPGTGAVDRYF	TGTGCCAGCAGCCCAGGGACAGGGGCTGTTGATCGGTACTTC
TRBV5-6	few	TRBJ2-3	TRBD2	CASSRLTSGITDTQYF	TGTGCCAGCAGTCGTCTGACTAGCGGCATCACAGATACGCAGTATTTT
TRBV6-1	-	TRBJ2-3	TRBD2	CASSAGAGALSSTDTQYF	TGTGCCAGCTCCGCGGGAGCAGGAGCCCTCTCTTCCACAGATACGCAGTATTTT
TRBV29-1	-	TRBJ2-3	-	CSVDRARVTDTQYF	TGCAGCGTTGACAGGGCGAGGGTCACAGATACGCAGTATTTT
TRBV5-1	-	TRBJ2-7	-	CASSLEGAEQYF	TGCGCCAGCAGCTTGGAAGGGGCCGAGCAGTACTTC
TRBV6-2/TRBV6-3	-	TRBJ2-7	TRBD2	CASSPTRGLANEQYF	TGTGCCAGCAGTCCGACGCGCGGACTAGCAAACGAGCAGTACTTC
TRBV5-1	few	TRBJ1-5	-	CASSLFGDNNQPQHF	TGCGCCAGCAGCTTGTTTGGGGACAACAATCAGCCCCAGCATTTT
TRBV7-9	-	TRBJ2-2	-	CASSPLLRSTGELFF	TGTGCCAGCAGCCCCCTATTGAGGAGTACCGGGGAGCTGTTTTTT